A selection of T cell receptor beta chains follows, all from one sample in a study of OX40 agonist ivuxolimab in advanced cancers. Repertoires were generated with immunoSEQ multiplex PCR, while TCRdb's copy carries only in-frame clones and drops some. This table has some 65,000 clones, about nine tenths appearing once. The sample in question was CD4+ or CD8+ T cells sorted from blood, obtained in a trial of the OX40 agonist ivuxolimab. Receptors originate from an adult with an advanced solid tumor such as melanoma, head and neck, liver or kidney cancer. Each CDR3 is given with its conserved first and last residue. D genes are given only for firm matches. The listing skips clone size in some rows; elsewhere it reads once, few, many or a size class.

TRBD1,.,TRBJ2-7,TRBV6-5,TGTGCCAGCACCGTTGACAGGGGACCCTACGAGCAGTACTTC,CASTVDRGPYEQYF
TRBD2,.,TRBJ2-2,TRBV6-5,TGTGCCAGCAGTTTGAGCGGGGGGGCCTCCGGGGAGCTGTTTTTT,CASSLSGGASGELFF
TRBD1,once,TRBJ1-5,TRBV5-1,TGCGCCAGCAGCTTAGGGACAGGGAGGGACTACAATCAGCCCCAGCATTTT,CASSLGTGRDYNQPQHF
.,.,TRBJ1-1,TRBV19,TGTGCCAGTTCCGACACTAGAGGGTCTGAAGCTTTCTTT,CASSDTRGSEAFF
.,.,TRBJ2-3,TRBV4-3,TGCGCCAGCGGGGAGGATACGCAGTATTTT,CASGEDTQYF
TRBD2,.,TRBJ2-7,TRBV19,TGTGCCAGTAGACGTAGCGGGGGGGCTTACTACGAGCAGTACTTC,CASRRSGGAYYEQYF
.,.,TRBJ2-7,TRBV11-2,TGTGCCAGCAGCTTATATCGCGCGAGCTCCTACGAGCAGTACTTC,CASSLYRASSYEQYF
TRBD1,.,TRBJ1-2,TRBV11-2,TGTGCCAGCAGCTACCGGGACAGCGGGCCCCATGGCTACACCTTC,CASSYRDSGPHGYTF
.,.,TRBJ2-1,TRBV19,TGTGCCAGTAATAGGGGGAGAAATGAGCAGTTCTTC,CASNRGRNEQFF
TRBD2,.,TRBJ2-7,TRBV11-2,TGTGCCAGCAGCCCTAGACGGCTAGCGGGCTACGAGCAGTACTTC,CASSPRRLAGYEQYF
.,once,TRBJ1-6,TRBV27,TGTGCCAGCAGTTTCTATTCGGGGGGGGATTCACCCCTCCACTTT,CASSFYSGGDSPLHF
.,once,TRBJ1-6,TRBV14,TGTGCCAGCAGCCTGGGCAAGGGGCCTAATTCACCCCTCCACTTT,CASSLGKGPNSPLHF
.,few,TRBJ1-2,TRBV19,TGTGCCAGCAGAGGGGCAGGGATAGTTGGCTACACCTTC,CASRGAGIVGYTF
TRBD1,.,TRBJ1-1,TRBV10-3,TGTGCCATCAGTCCGGACAGGAGGGGCACTGAAGCTTTCTTT,CAISPDRRGTEAFF
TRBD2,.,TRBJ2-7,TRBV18,TGTGCCAGCTCACCATCTAGCGGGGCCAACGAGCAGTACTTC,CASSPSSGANEQYF
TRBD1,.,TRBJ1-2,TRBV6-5,TGTGCCAGCAGCCGCGACAGGGACTATGGCTACACCTTC,CASSRDRDYGYTF
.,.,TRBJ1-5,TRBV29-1,TGCAGCGTCCAATTTGGGGCGGTAAGCAATCAGCCCCAGCATTTT,CSVQFGAVSNQPQHF
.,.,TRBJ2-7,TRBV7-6,TGTGCCAGCAGCTTAGGCACAAGGGGCTACGAGCAGTACTTC,CASSLGTRGYEQYF
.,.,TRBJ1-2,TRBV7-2,TGTGCCAGCAGCCCCCCCAGGACAGAGTATGGCTACACCTTC,CASSPPRTEYGYTF
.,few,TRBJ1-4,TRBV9,TGTGCCAGCAGCCAGGGTCAGGTTAACGAAAAACTGTTTTTT,CASSQGQVNEKLFF
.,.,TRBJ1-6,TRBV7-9,TGTGCCAGCAGCTTCGACATTCCTAATTCACCCCTCCACTTT,CASSFDIPNSPLHF
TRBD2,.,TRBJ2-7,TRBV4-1,TGCGCCAGCAGCCCCACCCCCGGGGGGGTTTTCGAGCAGTACTTC,CASSPTPGGVFEQYF
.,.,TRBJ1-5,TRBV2,TGTGCCAGTACGACAGAGAGCAATCAGCCCCAGCATTTT,CASTTESNQPQHF
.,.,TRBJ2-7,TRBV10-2,TGCGCCAGCAGTGAGTCCCCAGGGGTGGGCGAGCAGTACTTC,CASSESPGVGEQYF
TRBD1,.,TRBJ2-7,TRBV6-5,TGTGCCAGCAGTTACTCGGACAGGGCGGTATACGAGCAGTACTTC,CASSYSDRAVYEQYF
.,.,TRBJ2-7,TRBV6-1,TGTGCCAGCCTTGGACAGAATTCCTACGAGCAGTACTTC,CASLGQNSYEQYF
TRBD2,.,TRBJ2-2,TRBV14,TGTGCCAGCAGCCACCCACAACTAGCGGGGGGCACCGGGGAGCTGTTTTTT,CASSHPQLAGGTGELFF
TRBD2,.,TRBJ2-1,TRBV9,TGTGCCAGCAGCGTAGTGGCGCTAGCGGGGGGTCGAAGCTCCTACAATGAGCAGTTCTTC,CASSVVALAGGRSSYNEQFF
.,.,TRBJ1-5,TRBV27,TGTGCCAGCAGGGGCTCAGGAGGAGGTCAGCCCCAGCATTTT,CASRGSGGGQPQHF
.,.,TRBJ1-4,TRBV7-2,TGTGCCAGCAGCTTAGGCAGGGGAGGCGAAAAACTGTTTTTT,CASSLGRGGEKLFF
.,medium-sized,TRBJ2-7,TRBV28,TGTGCCAGCAGGGCCGCGGGGTACGAGCAGTACTTC,CASRAAGYEQYF
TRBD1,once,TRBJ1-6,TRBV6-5,TGTGCCAGCAGTTCCCCGACAGGGGGGAATTCACCCCTCCACTTT,CASSSPTGGNSPLHF
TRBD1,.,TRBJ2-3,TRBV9,TGTGCCAGCAGCGTAGTAGGGACAGGCCGAACAGATACGCAGTATTTT,CASSVVGTGRTDTQYF
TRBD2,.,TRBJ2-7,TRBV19,TGTGCCAGTAGTCCCCCCCGGACTAGCGGACGATCCTACGAGCAGTACTTC,CASSPPRTSGRSYEQYF
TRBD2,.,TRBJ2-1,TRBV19,TGTGCCAGTAGTCTGGGACTAGCGGGGGCTACGTTCTTC,CASSLGLAGATFF
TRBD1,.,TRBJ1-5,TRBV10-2,TGCGCCAGCATAGGGACAGCTAGCCAGCCCCAGCATTTT,CASIGTASQPQHF
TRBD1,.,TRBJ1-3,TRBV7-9,TGTGCCAGCAGCTTAAATCGACCCGGGACAGGCTCTGGAAACACCATATATTTT,CASSLNRPGTGSGNTIYF
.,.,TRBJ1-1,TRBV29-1,TGCAGCGCCTCCGCTGGGGGGGCGTCGAGCACTGAAGCTTTCTTT,CSASAGGASSTEAFF
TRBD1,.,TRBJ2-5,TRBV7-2,TGTGCCAGCAGCTCCCCGGGCAGGGGGCATCCGGAGACCCAGTACTTC,CASSSPGRGHPETQYF
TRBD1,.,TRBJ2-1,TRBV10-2,TGCGCCAGCAGTGAGAGAAGGGGACAGCTCTACAATGAGCAGTTCTTC,CASSERRGQLYNEQFF
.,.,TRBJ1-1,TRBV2,TGTGCCAGCAGTGCCATACGAGGACAGACGAACACTGAAGCTTTCTTT,CASSAIRGQTNTEAFF
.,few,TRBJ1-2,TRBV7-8,TGTGCCAGCAGCCAGGACAATAACTATGGCTACACCTTC,CASSQDNNYGYTF
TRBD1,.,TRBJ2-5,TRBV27,TGTGCCAGCAGTTTAGGTGGGACAGGGACGGGGACCCAGTACTTC,CASSLGGTGTGTQYF
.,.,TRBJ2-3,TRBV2,TGTGCCAGCAGTTTAACAGCCACAGATACGCAGTATTTT,CASSLTATDTQYF
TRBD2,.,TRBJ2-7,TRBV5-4,TGTGCCAGCAGTCAAGACCTAGCGGGGGGAGAGGAGCAGTACTTC,CASSQDLAGGEEQYF
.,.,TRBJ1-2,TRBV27,TGTGCCAGCAGTTCCCCCTCCTTGAGGACGGGCTACACCTTC,CASSSPSLRTGYTF
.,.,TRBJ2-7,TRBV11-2,TGTGCCAGCAGCTTAGATCGTCACTACGAGCAGTACTTC,CASSLDRHYEQYF
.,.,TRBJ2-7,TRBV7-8,TGTGCCAGCAGCTTACCCGGAGCCGGGCCCTACGAGCAGTACTTC,CASSLPGAGPYEQYF
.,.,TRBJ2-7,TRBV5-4,TGTGCCAGCACCTTGGGGGGGACAGGCTCCTACGAGCAGTACTTC,CASTLGGTGSYEQYF
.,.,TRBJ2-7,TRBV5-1,TGCGTCAGCAGCTTGGTAGGGAGCAACCCCTACGAGCAGTACTTC,CVSSLVGSNPYEQYF
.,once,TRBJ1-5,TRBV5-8,TGTGCCAGCATCCTGTACTCGAACAATCAGCCCCAGCATTTT,CASILYSNNQPQHF
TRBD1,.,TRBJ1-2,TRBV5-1,TGCGCCAGCAGCTTAGGGACAGGGCCCTATGGCTACACCTTC,CASSLGTGPYGYTF
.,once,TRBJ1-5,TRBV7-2,TGTGCCAGCAGCCCCGGTGCCGGCAATCAGCCCCAGCATTTT,CASSPGAGNQPQHF